The 15 T cell receptor beta chains listed next were all sequenced from one sample in a study of Graves' ophthalmopathy and Graves' hyperthyroidism. Scientists amplified the TCR beta CDR3 regions from RNA transcripts. A first-round RT-PCR used HTBI primers, followed by a second-round multiplex PCR. From the multiplex PCR reads, TCRdb called clonotypes with MiXCR, one entry per CDR3 protein. The repertoire holds just over 600,000 distinct CDR3 sequences, with about 20% as singletons. The specimen sequenced was peripheral blood. The receptor source for this set is a woman aged 18-29 years with stable Graves' hyperthyroidism. Some clones in this sample may be carry-over from other donors' samples.

V is TRBV12-3 or TRBV12-4 and J is TRBJ1-5; 9 bases align to TRBD1. There are 14 residues in the CDR3. V was clipped by 9 bases and J by 3 bases; unmatched bases: 6. The CDR3 DNA sequence: TGTGCCAGTGGGGACAGGGCGACCAATCAGCCCCAGCATTTT. This sequence encodes CASGDRATNQPQHF.

The table lists this clonotype with many counts. The chain employs TRBV10-1 and TRBJ1-1; 8 nucleotides align to TRBD1. Per germline, CDR1 WNHNN and CDR2 SYGVQD (reference sequence). This CDR3 contains 11 residues. V lost 7 bases, J lost 11 bases, and 6 bases stayed unmatched. In DNA, the CDR3 is TGCGCCAGCATCGACAGGGGATGGGCTTTCTTT. It is translated as CASIDRGWAFF.

Comment on this clonotype: This clone may be a read error of a much larger clone one base away. This chain links TRBV2 with TRBJ2-4; D uncertain. In germline, CDR1 is SNHLY, CDR2 FYNNEI. The CDR3 consists of 17 residues. Written as DNA, the CDR3 is TGTGCCAGCAGTGGTACAGTTAGGTGGTTCGGCAAAAACATTCGGTACTTC. Translated: CASSGTVRWFGKNIRYF.

This chain connects TRBV11-2 to TRBJ2-7; D gene uncertain. Germline V gene lookup returns CDR1 SGHAT and CDR2 FQNNGV. The CDR3 is 16 amino acids. V shed 1 base and J shed 4 bases, with 17 bases lying between them. The CDR3 sequence: CASSLVVSGSRYEQYF. The DNA of the CDR3 is TGTGCCAGCAGCTTAGTTGTTTCGGGTAGTAGGTACGAGCAGTACTTC.

In this sample, this clonotype turned up many times. Its ends do not fully match the called genes, so a read error is possible. V and J are TRBV18 and TRBJ1-1, with 9 bases aligning to TRBD1. The CDR3 runs to 15 residues. CDR1 is KGHSH and CDR2 is LQKENI in the germline V gene. CDR3 amino acids: CASSPGQGMNTEAFF. In DNA form, the CDR3 reads TGCGCCAGCAGCCCCGGACAGGGGATGAACACTGAAGCTTTCTTT.

The sample holds many counts of this clonotype. The chain has TRBV12-3 or TRBV12-4 and TRBJ1-6, with a tentative D call TRBD1 (6 bases). This CDR3 has 16 amino acids. V was pared by 3 bases and J by 5 bases, with 14 bases between. CDR3: CASSLKRGGDNSPLHF. The CDR3 nucleotides read TGTGCCAGCAGTTTGAAGCGGGGGGGCGATAATTCACCCCTCCACTTT.

This clonotype was seen a handful of times. At one end the junction does not follow the germline gene, possibly because of a read error. The chain couples TRBV7-2 to TRBJ2-4; D remains unclear. The CDR3 has 13 residues. The germline V gene encodes CDR1 SGHTA and CDR2 FQGNSA. The CDR3 nucleotides are TGTGCCAGCAGCTTATGGATTCAAAACATTAAGTACTTC. Protein: CASSLWIQNIKYF.

Many counts were recorded for this clonotype. The gene calls are TRBV5-1 and TRBJ1-2; no firm D call. Between the trimmed V and J ends, which lost 5 bases and 6 bases, there was a span of 11 bases. CDR1 and CDR2 from the germline V gene are SGHRS and YFSETQ. The CDR3 runs to 12 residues. This CDR3 is CASSRADDGYTF. In DNA form, the CDR3 reads TGCGCCAGCAGTAGGGCAGATGATGGCTACACCTTC.

The chain joins TRBV12-3 or TRBV12-4 to TRBJ1-2; D unresolved. The CDR3 runs 11 residues. V lost 8 bases and J 5 bases, leaving 9 bases between the germline ends. The CDR3 region has the DNA TGTGCCAGCGGAGGATTTTATGGCTACACCTTC. Its protein is CASGGFYGYTF.

This clonotype was seen only a few times. The rearrangement links TRBV6-5 to TRBJ1-2; D ambiguous. V was pared by 2 bases and J by 6 bases, with 16 bases between. Germline values: CDR1 MNHEY, CDR2 SVGAGI. There are 15 residues in the CDR3. The CDR3 DNA sequence: TGTGCCAGCAGTTACAGAGGACGGGCCACCGATGGCTACACCTTC. Amino acids: CASSYRGRATDGYTF.

This clonotype was observed many times. The chain employs TRBV20-1 and TRBJ1-1, with TRBD1 matching over 8 bases. CDR3 length equals 13 residues. The germline gives CDR1 DFQATT, CDR2 SNEGSKA (reference sequence). Germline trimming cut 6 bases from V and 10 bases from J; bases unmatched to any gene: 13. CDR3 region: CSAKKQGEGGAFF. The CDR3 nucleotides read TGCAGTGCCAAAAAACAGGGGGAAGGGGGAGCTTTCTTT.

This clonotype was picked up many times. The J gene is TRBJ1-2, the V gene TRBV6-1; weak D call: TRBD1 (6 bases). Trimming cost V 4 bases and J 2 bases, with 11 bases left between them. Per germline, CDR1 MNHNS and CDR2 SASEGT. This CDR3 contains 14 residues. The CDR3 here is CASSGGTLNYGYTF. The CDR3 nucleotides read TGTGCCAGCAGTGGCGGGACACTAAACTATGGCTACACCTTC.

This clonotype has ten or more counts. The genes are TRBV20-1 and TRBJ2-5; D may correspond to TRBD1 or TRBD2 (5 bases each). CDR3 size: 14 residues. CDR1 is DFQATT and CDR2 is SNEGSKA in the germline V gene (reference sequence). Trimming removed 3 bases from V and 5 bases from J, with 16 bases in between. The CDR3 spells CSARTPGPSETQYF. The CDR3 nucleotides read TGCAGTGCTAGGACCCCGGGACCATCGGAGACCCAGTACTTC.

In this sample, this clonotype turned up many times. The chain recombines TRBV9 with TRBJ2-7; the match to TRBD1 covers 10 bases. This CDR3 spans 14 amino acids. V trimming: 1 base; J trimming: 5 bases; junction bases outside the gene matches: 3. The germline CDR1 and CDR2 sequences are SGDLS and YYNGEE. The CDR3 loop reads CASSVYGTGDEQYF. DNA for the CDR3: TGTGCCAGCAGCGTATATGGGACAGGGGACGAGCAGTACTTC.

Details on this clonotype: One end of the junction varies from germline; a read error may be responsible. V usage is TRBV28 and J usage is TRBJ2-7; D is ambiguous. The germline V gene has CDR1 MDHEN and CDR2 SYDVKM. The CDR3 has 13 residues. For the CDR3, the DNA is TGTGCCAGCAGTTCCCCCCCCTCCCACGAGCAGTACTTC. It yields the protein CASSSPPSHEQYF.